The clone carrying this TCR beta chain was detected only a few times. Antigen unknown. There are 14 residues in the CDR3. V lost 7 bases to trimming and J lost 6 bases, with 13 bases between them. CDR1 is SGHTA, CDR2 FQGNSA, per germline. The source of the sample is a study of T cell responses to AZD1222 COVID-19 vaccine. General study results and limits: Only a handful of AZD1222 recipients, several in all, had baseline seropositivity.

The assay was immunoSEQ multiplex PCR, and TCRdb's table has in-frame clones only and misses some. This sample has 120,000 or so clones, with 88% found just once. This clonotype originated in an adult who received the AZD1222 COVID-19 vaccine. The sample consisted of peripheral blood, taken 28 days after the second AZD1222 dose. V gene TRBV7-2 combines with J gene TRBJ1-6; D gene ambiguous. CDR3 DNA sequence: TGTGCCAGCACCCAAGGGAGACCTAATTCACCCCTCCACTTT. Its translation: CASTQGRPNSPLHF. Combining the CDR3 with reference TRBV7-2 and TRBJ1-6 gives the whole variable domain GAGVSQSPSNKVTEKGKDVELRCDPISGHTALYWYRQSLGQGLEFLIYFQGNSAPDKSGLPSDRFSAERTGGSVSTLTIQRTQQEDSAVYLCASTQGRPNSPLHFGNGTRLTVT.